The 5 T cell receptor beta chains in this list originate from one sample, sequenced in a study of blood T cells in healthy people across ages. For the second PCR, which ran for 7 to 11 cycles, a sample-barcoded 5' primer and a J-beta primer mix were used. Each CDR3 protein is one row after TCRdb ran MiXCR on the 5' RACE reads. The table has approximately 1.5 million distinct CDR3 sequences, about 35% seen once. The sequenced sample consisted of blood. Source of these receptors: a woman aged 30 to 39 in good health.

CDR3 residues: CATQPTFSGANVLTF. The CDR3 nucleotides read TGTGCCACGCAACCGACGTTCTCTGGGGCCAACGTCCTGACTTTC. The V call is TRBV11-3, the J call TRBJ2-6; no clear D. Trimming took 10 bases from V and 0 from J, leaving 13 bases between them. The length of the CDR3 is 15 residues. Germline assignment: CDR1 SGHNT and CDR2 YENEEA.

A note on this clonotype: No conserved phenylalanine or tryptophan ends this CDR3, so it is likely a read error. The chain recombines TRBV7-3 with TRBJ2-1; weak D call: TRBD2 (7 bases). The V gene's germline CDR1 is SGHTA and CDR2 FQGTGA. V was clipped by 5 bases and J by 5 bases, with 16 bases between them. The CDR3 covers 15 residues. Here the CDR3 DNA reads TGTGCCAGCAGCCGGGGCGGGGGCTTACACAATGAGCAGTTCTCC. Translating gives CASSRGGGLHNEQFS.

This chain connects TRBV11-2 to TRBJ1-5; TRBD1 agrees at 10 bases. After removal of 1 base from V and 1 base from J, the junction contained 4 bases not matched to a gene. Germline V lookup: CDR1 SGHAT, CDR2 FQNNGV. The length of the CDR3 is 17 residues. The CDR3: CASSLGQGAPSNQPQHF. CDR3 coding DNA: TGTGCCAGCAGCTTAGGACAGGGGGCGCCGAGCAATCAGCCCCAGCATTTT.

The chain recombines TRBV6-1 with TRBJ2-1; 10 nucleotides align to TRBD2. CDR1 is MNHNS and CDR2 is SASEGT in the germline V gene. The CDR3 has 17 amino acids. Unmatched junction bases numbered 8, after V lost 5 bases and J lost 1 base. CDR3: CASSLFYSGGSYNEQFF. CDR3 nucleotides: TGTGCCAGCAGTCTATTCTATAGCGGGGGGTCCTACAATGAGCAGTTCTTC.

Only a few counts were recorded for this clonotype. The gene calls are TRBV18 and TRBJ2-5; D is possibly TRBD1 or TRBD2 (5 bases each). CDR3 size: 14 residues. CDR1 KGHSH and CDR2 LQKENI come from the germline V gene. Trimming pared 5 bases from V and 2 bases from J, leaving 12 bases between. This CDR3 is CASSGTAFQETQYF. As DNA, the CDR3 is TGTGCCAGCTCAGGGACGGCATTTCAAGAGACCCAGTACTTC.